The 27 T cell receptor beta chains below all came from one sample that was sequenced in a study of a mutant IDH1 vaccine in newly diagnosed glioma. These receptors have no identified antigens. Produced via immunoSEQ multiplex PCR; TCRdb's table is partial and in-frame only. The sample has 41,000 or so clones, under 80% seen once. Time point: week 23, last vaccination. Topical imiquimod was applied with each vaccine dose, which held 300 ug of mutant IDH1 20-mer peptide. The sample was PBMCs, taken from a glioma patient whose treatment included an IDH1 peptide vaccine. The receptor source for this set is a woman in her 40s with glioma. Some clones in this sample may be carry-over from other donors' samples.

V is TRBV5-4 and J is TRBJ2-1; 10 bases align to TRBD2. Germline-derived CDR1 and CDR2 are SGHNT and YYREEE (reference sequence). After removal of 3 bases from V and 7 bases from J, the junction contained 7 bases not matched to a gene. This CDR3 has 15 amino acids. This CDR3 reads CASSWGPSGGNEQFF. The CDR3 DNA follows: TGTGCCAGCAGCTGGGGGCCTAGCGGGGGAAATGAGCAGTTCTTC.

The V call is TRBV11-2, the J call TRBJ2-2, with D tentatively TRBD2 (6 bases). Germline lookup yields CDR1 SGHAT and CDR2 FQNNGV. V lost 5 bases, J lost 2 bases, and 9 bases lay in between. This CDR3 has 14 amino acids. CDR3 sequence: CASSPGLNTGELFF. Here the CDR3 DNA reads TGTGCCAGCAGCCCGGGACTTAACACCGGGGAGCTGTTTTTT.

This clone was detected only a few times. The chain links TRBV7-2 to TRBJ2-5, with D perhaps TRBD2 (7 bases). This CDR3 comprises 13 residues. Germline lookup yields CDR1 SGHTA and CDR2 FQGNSA. Deletions cut 3 bases from V and 4 bases from J, with 9 bases between. CDR3 sequence reads: CASSFGGPETQYF. The CDR3 DNA is TGTGCCAGCAGCTTCGGGGGGCCAGAGACCCAGTACTTC.

The rearrangement joins TRBV19 to TRBJ1-4; D is possibly TRBD1 (6 bases). The CDR3 has 19 residues. Deletions cut 6 bases from V and 8 bases from J, with 31 bases between. Germline V CDR1 and CDR2: LNHDA, SQIVND (reference sequence). This chain's CDR3 is CASSQFRGIRAGGTEKLFF. CDR3 DNA: TGTGCCAGTAGCCAATTCAGGGGAATACGGGCTGGAGGCACGGAAAAACTGTTTTTT.

In this sample, this clone turned up a few times. The gene calls are TRBV9 and TRBJ2-7; TRBD1 aligns across 7 bases. V was pared by 3 bases and J by 6 bases, with 6 bases of the junction left unmatched. This CDR3 has 13 amino acids. Germline assignment: CDR1 SGDLS and CDR2 YYNGEE. CDR3 sequence: CASSAEGQSEQYF. CDR3 in DNA: TGTGCCAGCAGCGCAGAGGGACAGTCCGAGCAGTACTTC.

CDR3 sequence (DNA): TGTGCCAGCAGTACCCCCGGGCCCACTGAAGCTTTCTTT. It yields the protein CASSTPGPTEAFF. J is TRBJ1-1 and V is TRBV6-5; D unresolved. The CDR3 is 13 residues long. Germline loops: CDR1 MNHEY, CDR2 SVGAGI. The V gene lost 5 bases and the J gene lost 4 bases, with 11 bases spanning the gap.

This clone was recorded a few times. The V gene is TRBV9, the J gene TRBJ1-3; a weak D match, TRBD1 (6 bases). The length of the CDR3 is 16 residues. Trimming removed 4 bases from V and 0 bases from J, with 14 bases in between. From germline, CDR1 is SGDLS and CDR2 YYNGEE. The CDR3 spells CASSPRTADSGNTIYF. The CDR3 nucleotides read TGTGCCAGCAGCCCCCGGACAGCGGACTCTGGAAACACCATATATTTT.

This rearrangement joins TRBV28 to TRBJ1-1, with TRBD1 as a possible D gene (5 bases). The CDR3 has 15 amino acids. The V gene's germline CDR1 is MDHEN and CDR2 SYDVKM. V gave up 7 bases and J gave up 7 bases, with 22 bases separating them. The CDR3 is CASTTTKPRVHEAFF. CDR3 coding DNA: TGTGCCAGCACCACCACAAAGCCCAGGGTTCATGAAGCTTTCTTT.

This chain connects TRBV5-6 to TRBJ2-1, with D possibly being TRBD2 (7 bases). This CDR3 has 14 amino acids. Germline-derived CDR1 and CDR2 are SGHDT and YYEEEE. Between the trimmed V and J ends, which lost 4 bases and 6 bases, there was a span of 14 bases. The CDR3 nucleotides read TGTGCCAGCAGCGTTGGGGGGGCGTTCAATGAGCAGTTCTTC. It translates to CASSVGGAFNEQFF.

The chain joins TRBV2 to TRBJ1-2; D is undetermined. From germline, CDR1 is SNHLY and CDR2 FYNNEI. This CDR3 has 11 amino acids. Trimming pared 8 bases from V and 6 bases from J, leaving 10 bases between. The CDR3 is CASGQVNGYTF. The CDR3 bases are TGTGCCAGCGGGCAGGTCAATGGCTACACCTTC.

The rearrangement uses TRBV28 and TRBJ2-7, with 7 bases aligning to TRBD2. Germline CDR1 MDHEN, CDR2 SYDVKM. This CDR3 has 16 amino acids. V lost 8 bases and J lost 2; bases outside the gene matches: 15. This CDR3 reads CASYGAGVPRAYEQYF. CDR3 nucleotide sequence: TGTGCCAGCTACGGGGCGGGGGTCCCCAGGGCCTACGAGCAGTACTTC. The full variable domain, with the rest looked up from reference TRBV28 and TRBJ2-7, is DVKVTQSSRYLVKRTGEKVFLECVQDMDHENMFWYRQDPGLGLRLIYFSYDVKMKEKGDIPEGYSVSREKKERFSLILESASTNQTSMYLCASYGAGVPRAYEQYFGPGTRLTVT.

The V call is TRBV14, the J call TRBJ2-1; D gene uncertain. This CDR3 is built from 11 residues. Germline V gene sequence: CDR1 SGHDN, CDR2 FVKESK. Trimming stripped 5 bases from V and 3 bases from J, with 2 bases between. The CDR3 nucleotides are TGTGCCAGCAGCATCTACAATGAGCAGTTCTTC. As protein: CASSIYNEQFF.

This chain joins TRBV7-9 and TRBJ1-5; D may be TRBD1 (5 bases). The CDR3 totals 16 residues. Germline CDR1 SEHNR, CDR2 FQNEAQ (reference sequence). V lost 1 base and J 5 bases, leaving 15 bases between the germline ends. The CDR3 loop is CASSLEVRGGDQPQHF. The CDR3, as DNA: TGTGCCAGCAGCTTAGAAGTCAGAGGAGGGGATCAGCCCCAGCATTTT. The variable domain in full, with the rest retrieved from reference TRBV7-9 and TRBJ1-5, is DTGVSQNPRHKITKRGQNVTFRCDPISEHNRLYWYRQTLGQGPEFLTYFQNEAQLEKSRLLSDRFSAERPKGSFSTLEIQRTEQGDSAMYLCASSLEVRGGDQPQHFGDGTRLSIL.

Only one count was recorded for this clone. The chain joins TRBV2 to TRBJ2-7; 10 bases fit TRBD2. This CDR3 contains 15 residues. Germline CDR1 SNHLY, CDR2 FYNNEI. The trim removed 7 bases at V and 0 bases at J, leaving 6 bases unmatched. DNA of the CDR3: TGTGCCAGCACTGAGACTAGCGGGCTCTCCTACGAGCAGTACTTC. Translation: CASTETSGLSYEQYF. Combining the CDR3 with reference TRBV2 and TRBJ2-7 gives the whole variable domain EPEVTQTPSHQVTQMGQEVILRCVPISNHLYFYWYRQILGQKVEFLVSFYNNEISEKSEIFDDQFSVERPDGSNFTLKIRSTKLEDSAMYFCASTETSGLSYEQYFGPGTRLTVT.

J is TRBJ1-3 and V is TRBV5-1, with D unclear. The CDR3 sequence is 13 residues long. V was cut by 7 bases and J by 2 bases, with 10 bases left in between. The V gene's germline CDR1 is SGHRS and CDR2 YFSETQ. DNA of the CDR3: TGCGCCAGCGCCGGGGAGCCTGGAAACACCATATATTTT. It codes for CASAGEPGNTIYF.

This clone was picked up a small number of times. The CDR3 nucleotides are TGTGCCAGCAGCTTGGTATCGTACGAAGCTTTCTTT. This gives the protein CASSLVSYEAFF. V usage is TRBV5-6 and J usage is TRBJ1-1; no reliable D call. The germline CDR1 and CDR2 sequences are SGHDT and YYEEEE. There are 12 residues in the CDR3. V gave up 0 bases and J gave up 8 bases, with 8 bases separating them.

The rearrangement uses TRBV4-3 and TRBJ1-2; no reliable D call. The V end lost 0 bases, the J end lost 0 bases, and 8 bases lay between the germline ends. The germline V gene encodes CDR1 LGHNA and CDR2 YSLEER. The CDR3 is made up of 15 amino acids. CDR3 amino acids: CASSQELVANYGYTF. CDR3 nucleotide sequence: TGCGCCAGCAGCCAAGAACTGGTGGCTAACTATGGCTACACCTTC.

This clone appeared once. The chain uses TRBV10-3 and TRBJ1-5, with a weak D call TRBD1 (5 bases). This CDR3 region has 16 residues. Germline V gene sequence: CDR1 ENHRY, CDR2 SYGVKD. V was cut by 2 bases and J by 1 base, with 12 bases left in between. The CDR3 DNA reads as TGTGCCATCAGTGAGGGCAGGGTTTCAAGCAATCAGCCCCAGCATTTT. It is translated as CAISEGRVSSNQPQHF.

The chain couples TRBV18 to TRBJ2-5, with 9 bases that match TRBD1. Germline V gives CDR1 KGHSH, CDR2 LQKENI. After removal of 6 bases from V and 5 bases from J, the junction contained 10 bases not matched to a gene. CDR3 length equals 15 residues. CDR3 in amino acids: CASSLNSQGAETQYF. CDR3 DNA sequence: TGTGCCAGCTCCTTAAATTCACAGGGGGCGGAGACCCAGTACTTC.

The V and J genes are TRBV29-1 and TRBJ2-5, with 8 bases matching TRBD1. Germline V gene sequence: CDR1 SQVTM, CDR2 ANQGSEA. J was trimmed by 4 bases and V by 5 bases; bases with no gene match: 6. This CDR3 is built from 13 residues. CDR3 in DNA: TGCAGCGTTCGGGGGACAGGATTAGAGACCCAGTACTTC. This gives the protein CSVRGTGLETQYF.

Only one count was recorded for this clone. The gene calls are TRBV2 and TRBJ2-3; TRBD2 matches 13 bases. This CDR3 spans 14 amino acids. Germline-derived CDR1 and CDR2 are SNHLY and FYNNEI. V trimming: 8 bases; J trimming: 6 bases; junction bases outside the gene matches: 5. The CDR3 region is CASVTSGRFDTQYF. The CDR3 region has the DNA TGTGCCAGCGTGACTAGCGGGAGGTTCGATACGCAGTATTTT.

This clone was counted a single time. The genes are TRBV4-1 and TRBJ2-7, with D possibly matching TRBD2 (6 bases). The CDR3 totals 16 residues. Germline loops: CDR1 MGHRA, CDR2 YSYEKL. V was clipped by 2 bases and J by 5 bases, with 19 bases between them. CDR3 loop: CASSQSPGASRDEQYF. CDR3 in DNA: TGCGCCAGCAGCCAATCCCCGGGAGCCTCTAGAGACGAGCAGTACTTC.

The rearrangement links TRBV5-1 to TRBJ1-4; 8 bases agree with TRBD1. J gave up 8 bases and V 0 bases, and 6 bases lay outside the gene matches. Germline CDR1 reads SGHRS; CDR2 reads YFSETQ. The CDR3 loop spans 15 amino acids. This CDR3 is CASSLAGTGGEKLFF. CDR3 sequence (DNA): TGCGCCAGCAGCTTGGCCGGGACAGGAGGGGAAAAACTGTTTTTT.

In this sample, this clone turned up once. The V gene is TRBV2, the J gene TRBJ1-2; D is undetermined. Germline CDR1 and CDR2: SNHLY and FYNNEI. This CDR3 contains 14 residues. With 2 bases removed from V and 3 bases from J, the gap between germline ends came to 10 bases. In DNA, the CDR3 is TGTGCCAGCAGTGAACTGGGTACAGACTATGGCTACACCTTC. Its translation: CASSELGTDYGYTF.

This clone has just a few counts. The chain employs TRBV7-8 and TRBJ2-2; 8 bases agree with TRBD2. Germline V gives CDR1 SGHVS, CDR2 FQNEAQ. This CDR3 spans 15 amino acids. J was trimmed by 1 base and V by 5 bases; bases with no gene match: 3. The CDR3 is CASSRTSRNTGELFF. In DNA form, the CDR3 reads TGTGCCAGCAGCCGGACTAGCAGGAACACCGGGGAGCTGTTTTTT.

This chain links TRBV7-8 with TRBJ2-5; TRBD2 might be the D (5 bases). V lost 4 bases to trimming and J lost 5 bases, with 11 bases between them. The CDR3 loop spans 13 amino acids. CDR1 SGHVS and CDR2 FQNEAQ come from the germline V gene. CDR3 DNA sequence: TGTGCCAGCAGCTCAAGACTATCGGAGACCCAGTACTTC. Translating it yields CASSSRLSETQYF.

The rearrangement links TRBV19 to TRBJ1-2; 8 bases line up with TRBD1. V lost 9 bases to trimming and J lost 8 bases; unmatched junction nucleotides: 11. This CDR3 region has 13 residues. Germline V CDR1 and CDR2: LNHDA, SQIVND (reference sequence). The CDR3 reads CASAQQGGGGYTF. Here the CDR3 DNA reads TGTGCCAGCGCCCAACAGGGGGGTGGCGGCTACACCTTC.